This is a list of T cell receptor beta chains from one sample in a study of blood T cell repertoires in COVID-19. The repertoire was sequenced with immunoSEQ multiplex PCR; TCRdb's copy has only in-frame clones and lacks some. The sample shows about 98,000 clones, around nine tenths of them seen only once. The sequencing input was peripheral blood. The receptors stem from a man over 45 with acute or convalescent COVID-19. CDR3s leave out the opening cysteine and the closing phenylalanine or tryptophan. Fields, in order: V gene, CDR3 protein.

V: TRBV27
CDR3: ASSPGTSGYEQY

V: TRBV6-5
CDR3: ASSITGDRNTIY

V: TRBV19
CDR3: ASSILAGGINEQF

V: TRBV20-1
CDR3: SASTGTVTEAF

V: TRBV10-2
CDR3: ASSLRGGGPEDTQY

V: TRBV19
CDR3: ASSYSPSGTYNEQF

V: TRBV3-1/TRBV3-2
CDR3: ASSLGQGDQPQH

V: TRBV9
CDR3: ASSVRLAGDNEQF

V: TRBV4-1
CDR3: ASSMTGDNSPLH

V: TRBV10-1
CDR3: ASSGMESTEAF

V: TRBV4-2
CDR3: ASSQDRDETGGSQPQH

V: TRBV15
CDR3: ATSNAIFGGEQF

V: TRBV21-1
CDR3: ASSKRIKGRGPGDSPLH

V: TRBV7-8
CDR3: ASSLGAPQGYT

V: TRBV20-1
CDR3: SASRTEMGGYT